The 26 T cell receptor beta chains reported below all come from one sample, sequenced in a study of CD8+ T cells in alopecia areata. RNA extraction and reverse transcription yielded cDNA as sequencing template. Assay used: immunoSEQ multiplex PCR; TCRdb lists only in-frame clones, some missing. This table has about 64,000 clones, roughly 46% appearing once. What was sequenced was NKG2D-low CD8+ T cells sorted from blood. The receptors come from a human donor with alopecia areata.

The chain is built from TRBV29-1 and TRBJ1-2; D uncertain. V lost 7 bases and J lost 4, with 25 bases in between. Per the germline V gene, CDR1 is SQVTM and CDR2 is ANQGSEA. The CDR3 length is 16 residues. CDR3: CSAYGITLPWAYGYTF. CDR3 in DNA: TGCAGCGCTTACGGGATCACCCTCCCTTGGGCCTATGGCTACACCTTC.

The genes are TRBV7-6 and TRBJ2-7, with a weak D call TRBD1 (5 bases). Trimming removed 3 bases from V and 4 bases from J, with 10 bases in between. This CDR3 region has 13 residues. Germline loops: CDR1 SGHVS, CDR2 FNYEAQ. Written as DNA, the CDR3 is TGTGCCAGCAGCTTCGGACATGGTTACGAGCAGTACTTC. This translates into CASSFGHGYEQYF. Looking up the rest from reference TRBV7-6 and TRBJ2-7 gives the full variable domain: GAGVSQSPRYKVTKRGQDVALRCDPISGHVSLYWYRQALGQGPEFLTYFNYEAQQDKSGLPNDRFSAERPEGSISTLTIQRTEQRDSAMYRCASSFGHGYEQYFGPGTRLTVT.

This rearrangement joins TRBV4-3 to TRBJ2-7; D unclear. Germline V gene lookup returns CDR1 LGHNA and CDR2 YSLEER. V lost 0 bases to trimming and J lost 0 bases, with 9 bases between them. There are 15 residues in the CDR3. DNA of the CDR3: TGCGCCAGCAGCCAAGATTGGGCGGACTCCTACGAGCAGTACTTC. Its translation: CASSQDWADSYEQYF.

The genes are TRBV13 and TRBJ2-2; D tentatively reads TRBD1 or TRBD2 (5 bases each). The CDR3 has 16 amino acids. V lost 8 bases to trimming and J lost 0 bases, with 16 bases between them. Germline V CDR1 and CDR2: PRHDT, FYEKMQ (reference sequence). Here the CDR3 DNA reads TGTGCCAGCGGACTTTGGGACCGAACGAACACCGGGGAGCTGTTTTTT. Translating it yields CASGLWDRTNTGELFF.

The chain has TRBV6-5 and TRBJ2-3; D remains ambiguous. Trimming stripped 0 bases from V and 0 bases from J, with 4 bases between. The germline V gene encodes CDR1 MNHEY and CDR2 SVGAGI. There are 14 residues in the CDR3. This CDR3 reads CASSYSGSTDTQYF. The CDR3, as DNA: TGTGCCAGCAGTTACTCCGGGAGCACAGATACGCAGTATTTT.

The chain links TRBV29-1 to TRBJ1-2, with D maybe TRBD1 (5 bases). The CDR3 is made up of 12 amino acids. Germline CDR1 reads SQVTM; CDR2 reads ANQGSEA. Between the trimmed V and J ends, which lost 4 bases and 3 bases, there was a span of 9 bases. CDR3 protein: CSVVGEDYGYTF. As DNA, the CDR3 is TGCAGCGTTGTGGGGGAGGACTATGGCTACACCTTC. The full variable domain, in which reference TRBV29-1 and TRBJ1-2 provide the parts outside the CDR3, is SAVISQKPSRDICQRGTSLTIQCQVDSQVTMMFWYRQQPGQSLTLIATANQGSEATYESGFVIDKFPISRPNLTFSTLTVSNMSPEDSSIYLCSVVGEDYGYTFGSGTRLTVV.

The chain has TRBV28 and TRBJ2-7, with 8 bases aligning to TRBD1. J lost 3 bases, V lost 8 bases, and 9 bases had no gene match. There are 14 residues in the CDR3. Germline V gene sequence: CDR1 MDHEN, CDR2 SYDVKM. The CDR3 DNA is TGTGCCAGCTCCCTGCAGGGGGCGAACTACGAGCAGTACTTC. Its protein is CASSLQGANYEQYF.

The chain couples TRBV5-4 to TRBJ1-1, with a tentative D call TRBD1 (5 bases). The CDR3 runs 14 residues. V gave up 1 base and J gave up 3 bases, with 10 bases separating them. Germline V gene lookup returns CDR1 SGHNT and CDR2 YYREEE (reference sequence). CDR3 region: CASSLMPGDTEAFF. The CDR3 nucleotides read TGTGCCAGCAGCTTGATGCCGGGGGACACTGAAGCTTTCTTT.

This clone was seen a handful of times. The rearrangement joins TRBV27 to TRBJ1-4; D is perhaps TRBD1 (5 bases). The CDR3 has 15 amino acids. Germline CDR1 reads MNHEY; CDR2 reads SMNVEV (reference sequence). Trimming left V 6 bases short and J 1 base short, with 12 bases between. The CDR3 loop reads CASSRIGGTNEKLFF. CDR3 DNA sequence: TGTGCCAGCAGCCGCATCGGGGGAACTAATGAAAAACTGTTTTTT.

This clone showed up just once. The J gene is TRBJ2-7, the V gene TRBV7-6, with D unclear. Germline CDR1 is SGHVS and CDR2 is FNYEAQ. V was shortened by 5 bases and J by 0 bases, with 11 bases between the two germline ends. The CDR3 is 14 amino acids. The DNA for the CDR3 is TGTGCCAGCAGCCTCTCCGAGATCTCCTACGAGCAGTACTTC. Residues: CASSLSEISYEQYF. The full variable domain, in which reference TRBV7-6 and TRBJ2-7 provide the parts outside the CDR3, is GAGVSQSPRYKVTKRGQDVALRCDPISGHVSLYWYRQALGQGPEFLTYFNYEAQQDKSGLPNDRFSAERPEGSISTLTIQRTEQRDSAMYRCASSLSEISYEQYFGPGTRLTVT.

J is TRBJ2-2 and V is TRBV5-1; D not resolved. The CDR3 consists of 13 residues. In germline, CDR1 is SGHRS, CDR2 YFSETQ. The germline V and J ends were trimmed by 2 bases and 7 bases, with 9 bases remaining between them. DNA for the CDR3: TGCGCCAGCAGCTTATCGGGCGGCGGGGAGCTGTTTTTT. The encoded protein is CASSLSGGGELFF.

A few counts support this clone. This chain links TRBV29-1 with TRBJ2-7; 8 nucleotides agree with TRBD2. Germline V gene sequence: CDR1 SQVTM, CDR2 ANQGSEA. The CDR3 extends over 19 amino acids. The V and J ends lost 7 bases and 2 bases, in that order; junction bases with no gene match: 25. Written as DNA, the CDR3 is TGCAGCGCGATAATAACCCGAGCAATAAGACTAGCGACTACCTACGAGCAGTACTTC. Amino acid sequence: CSAIITRAIRLATTYEQYF.

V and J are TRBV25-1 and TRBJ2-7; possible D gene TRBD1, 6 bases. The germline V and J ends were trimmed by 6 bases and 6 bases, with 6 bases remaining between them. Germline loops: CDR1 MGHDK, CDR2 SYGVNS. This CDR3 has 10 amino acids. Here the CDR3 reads CASSRGEQYF. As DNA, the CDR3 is TGTGCCAGCAGCAGGGGCGAGCAGTACTTC.

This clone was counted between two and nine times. The DNA for the CDR3 is TGTGCCAGCAATTCGGGAGAGACCCAGTACTTC. Its protein is CASNSGETQYF. This chain connects TRBV27 to TRBJ2-5; D gene ambiguous. From germline, CDR1 is MNHEY and CDR2 SMNVEV (reference sequence). V was cut by 7 bases and J by 4 bases, with 7 bases left in between. The CDR3 consists of 11 residues.

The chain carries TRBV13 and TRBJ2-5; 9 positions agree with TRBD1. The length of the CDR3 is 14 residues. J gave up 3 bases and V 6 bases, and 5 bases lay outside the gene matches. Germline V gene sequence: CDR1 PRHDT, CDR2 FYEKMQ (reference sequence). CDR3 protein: CASRGRDREETQYF. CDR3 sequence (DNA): TGTGCCAGCAGAGGTCGGGACAGGGAAGAGACCCAGTACTTC.

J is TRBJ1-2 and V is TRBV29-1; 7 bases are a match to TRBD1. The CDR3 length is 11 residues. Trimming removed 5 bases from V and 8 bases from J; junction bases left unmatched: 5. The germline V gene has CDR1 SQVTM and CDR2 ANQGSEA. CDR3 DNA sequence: TGCAGCGTTTCAGGGGGAGGCGGCTACACCTTC. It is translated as CSVSGGGGYTF.

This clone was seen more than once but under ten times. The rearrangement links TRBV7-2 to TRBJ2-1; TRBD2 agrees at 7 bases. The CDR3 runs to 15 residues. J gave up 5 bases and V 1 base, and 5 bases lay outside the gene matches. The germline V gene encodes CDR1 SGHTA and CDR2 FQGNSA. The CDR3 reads CASSLGRDYNNEQFF. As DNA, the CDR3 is TGTGCCAGCAGCTTAGGTCGGGACTACAACAATGAGCAGTTCTTC.

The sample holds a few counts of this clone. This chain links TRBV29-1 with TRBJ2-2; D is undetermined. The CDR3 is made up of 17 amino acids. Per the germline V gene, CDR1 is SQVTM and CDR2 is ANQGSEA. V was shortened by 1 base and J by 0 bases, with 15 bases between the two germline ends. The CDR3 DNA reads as TGCAGCGTTGAAGTTGGGCACTGGCAGACGAACACCGGGGAGCTGTTTTTT. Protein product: CSVEVGHWQTNTGELFF.

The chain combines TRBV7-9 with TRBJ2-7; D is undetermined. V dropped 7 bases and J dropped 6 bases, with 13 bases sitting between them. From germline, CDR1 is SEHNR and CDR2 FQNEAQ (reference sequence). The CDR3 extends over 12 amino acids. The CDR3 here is CASTPRHGEQYF. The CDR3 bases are TGTGCCAGCACCCCCCGGCACGGCGAGCAGTACTTC.

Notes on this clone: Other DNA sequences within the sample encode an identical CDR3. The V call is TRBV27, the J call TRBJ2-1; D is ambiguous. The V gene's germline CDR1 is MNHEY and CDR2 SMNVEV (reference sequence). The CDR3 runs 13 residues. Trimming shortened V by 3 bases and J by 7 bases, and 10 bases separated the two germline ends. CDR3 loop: CASSFSGGNEQFF. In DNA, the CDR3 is TGTGCCAGCAGTTTTTCGGGTGGGAATGAGCAGTTCTTC.

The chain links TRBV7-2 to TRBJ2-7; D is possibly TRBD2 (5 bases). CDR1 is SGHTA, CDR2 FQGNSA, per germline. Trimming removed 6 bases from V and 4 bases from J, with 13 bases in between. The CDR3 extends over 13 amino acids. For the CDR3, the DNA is TGTGCCAGCAGTTCGGACTCTTTTTACGAGCAGTACTTC. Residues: CASSSDSFYEQYF. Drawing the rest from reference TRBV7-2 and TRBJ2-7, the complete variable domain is GAGVSQSPSNKVTEKGKDVELRCDPISGHTALYWYRQSLGQGLEFLIYFQGNSAPDKSGLPSDRFSAERTGGSVSTLTIQRTQQEDSAVYLCASSSDSFYEQYFGPGTRLTVT.

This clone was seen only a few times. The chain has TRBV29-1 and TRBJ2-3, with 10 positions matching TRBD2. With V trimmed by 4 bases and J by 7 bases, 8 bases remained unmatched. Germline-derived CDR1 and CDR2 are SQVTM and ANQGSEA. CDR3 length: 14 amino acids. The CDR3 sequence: CSVVVAGGGNTQYF. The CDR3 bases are TGCAGCGTTGTAGTAGCGGGGGGTGGGAATACGCAGTATTTT.

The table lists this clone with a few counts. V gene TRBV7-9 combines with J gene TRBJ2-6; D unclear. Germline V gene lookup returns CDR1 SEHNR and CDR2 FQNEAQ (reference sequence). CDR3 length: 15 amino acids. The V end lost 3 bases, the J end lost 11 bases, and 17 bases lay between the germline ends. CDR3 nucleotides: TGTGCCAGCAGCTTGAACGGTAACGGGTTTGACGTCCTGACTTTC. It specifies CASSLNGNGFDVLTF.

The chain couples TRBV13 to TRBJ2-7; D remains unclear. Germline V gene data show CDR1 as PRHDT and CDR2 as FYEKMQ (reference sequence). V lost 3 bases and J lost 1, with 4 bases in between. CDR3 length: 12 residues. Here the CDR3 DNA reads TGTGCCAGCAGCTTTGAGTCCTACGAGCAGTACTTC. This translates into CASSFESYEQYF.

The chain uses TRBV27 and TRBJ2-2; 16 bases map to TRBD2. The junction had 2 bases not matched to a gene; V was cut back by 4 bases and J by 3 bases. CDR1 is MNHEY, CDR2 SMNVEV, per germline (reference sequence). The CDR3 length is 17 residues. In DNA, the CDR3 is TGTGCCAGCAGTTCCGGGACTAGCGGGAGGGACACCGGGGAGCTGTTTTTT. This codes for CASSSGTSGRDTGELFF.

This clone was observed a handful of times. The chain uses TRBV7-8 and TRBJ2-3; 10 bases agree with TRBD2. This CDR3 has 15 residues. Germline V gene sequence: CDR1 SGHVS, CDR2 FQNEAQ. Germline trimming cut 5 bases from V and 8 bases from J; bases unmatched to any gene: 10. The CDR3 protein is CASSPSGGGLGTQYF. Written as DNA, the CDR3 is TGTGCCAGCAGCCCAAGCGGGGGGGGTTTGGGTACGCAGTATTTT.